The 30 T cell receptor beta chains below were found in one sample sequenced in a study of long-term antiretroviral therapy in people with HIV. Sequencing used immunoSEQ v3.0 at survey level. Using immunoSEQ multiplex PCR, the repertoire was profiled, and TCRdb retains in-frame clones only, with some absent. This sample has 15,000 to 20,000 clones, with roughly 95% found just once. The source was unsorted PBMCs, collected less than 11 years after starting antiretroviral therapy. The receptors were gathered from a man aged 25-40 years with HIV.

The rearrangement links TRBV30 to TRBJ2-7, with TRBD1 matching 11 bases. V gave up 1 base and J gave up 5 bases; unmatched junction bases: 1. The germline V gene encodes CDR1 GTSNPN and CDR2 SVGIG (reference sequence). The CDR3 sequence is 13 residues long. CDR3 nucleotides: TGTGCCTGGAGTGGGGACAGGGGGGACGAGCAGTACTTC. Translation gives CAWSGDRGDEQYF. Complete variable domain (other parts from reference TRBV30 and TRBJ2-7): SQTIHQWPATLVQPVGSPLSLECTVEGTSNPNLYWYRQAAGRGLQLLFYSVGIGQISSEVPQNLSASRPQDRQFILSSKKLLLSDSGFYLCAWSGDRGDEQYFGPGTRLTVT.

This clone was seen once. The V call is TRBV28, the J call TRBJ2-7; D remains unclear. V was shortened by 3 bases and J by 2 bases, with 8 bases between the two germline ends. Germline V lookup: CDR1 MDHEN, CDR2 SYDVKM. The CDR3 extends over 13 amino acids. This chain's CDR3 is CASSFNGPYEQYF. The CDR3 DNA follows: TGTGCCAGCAGTTTCAACGGCCCCTACGAGCAGTACTTC.

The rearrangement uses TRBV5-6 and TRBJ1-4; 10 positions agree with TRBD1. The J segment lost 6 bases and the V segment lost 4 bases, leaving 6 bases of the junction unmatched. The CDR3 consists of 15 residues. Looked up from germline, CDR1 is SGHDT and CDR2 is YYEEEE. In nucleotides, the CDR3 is TGTGCCAGCAGCCCCCGGGGACAGGGGTATGAAAAACTGTTTTTT. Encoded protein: CASSPRGQGYEKLFF.

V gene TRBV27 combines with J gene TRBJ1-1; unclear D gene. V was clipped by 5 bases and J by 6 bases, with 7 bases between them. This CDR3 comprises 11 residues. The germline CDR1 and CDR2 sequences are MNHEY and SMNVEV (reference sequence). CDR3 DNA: TGTGCCAGCAGTCCCCCCCCTGAAGCTTTCTTT. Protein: CASSPPPEAFF.

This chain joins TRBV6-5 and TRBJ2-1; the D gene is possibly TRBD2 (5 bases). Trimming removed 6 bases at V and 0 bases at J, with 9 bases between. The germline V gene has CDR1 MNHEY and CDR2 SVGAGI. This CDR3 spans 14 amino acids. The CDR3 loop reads CASRRGSSYNEQFF. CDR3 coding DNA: TGTGCCAGCAGGAGAGGGAGCTCCTACAATGAGCAGTTCTTC.

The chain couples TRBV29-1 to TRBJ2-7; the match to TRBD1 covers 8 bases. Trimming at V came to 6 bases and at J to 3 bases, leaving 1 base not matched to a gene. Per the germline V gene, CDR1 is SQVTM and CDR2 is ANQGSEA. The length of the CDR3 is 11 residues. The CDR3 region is CSVDRDYEQYF. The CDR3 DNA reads TGCAGCGTGGACAGGGACTACGAGCAGTACTTC.

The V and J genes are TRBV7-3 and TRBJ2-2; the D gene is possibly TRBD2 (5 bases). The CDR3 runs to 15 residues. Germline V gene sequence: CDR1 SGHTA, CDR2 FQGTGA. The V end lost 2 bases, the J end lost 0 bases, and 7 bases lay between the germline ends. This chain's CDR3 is CASSLEGANTGELFF. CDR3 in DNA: TGTGCCAGCAGCTTAGAGGGTGCGAACACCGGGGAGCTGTTTTTT.

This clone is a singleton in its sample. CDR3 in amino acids: CATSARSSTDTQYF. The CDR3 DNA is TGTGCCACAAGCGCCCGGTCAAGCACAGATACGCAGTATTTT. The rearrangement links TRBV7-9 to TRBJ2-3; D is uncertain. V gave up 10 bases and J gave up 0 bases, with 14 bases separating them. The germline V gene encodes CDR1 SEHNR and CDR2 FQNEAQ (reference sequence). This CDR3 region has 14 residues. Full variable domain (outside the CDR3, taken from reference TRBV7-9 and TRBJ2-3): DTGVSQNPRHKITKRGQNVTFRCDPISEHNRLYWYRQTLGQGPEFLTYFQNEAQLEKSRLLSDRFSAERPKGSFSTLEIQRTEQGDSAMYLCATSARSSTDTQYFGPGTRLTVL.

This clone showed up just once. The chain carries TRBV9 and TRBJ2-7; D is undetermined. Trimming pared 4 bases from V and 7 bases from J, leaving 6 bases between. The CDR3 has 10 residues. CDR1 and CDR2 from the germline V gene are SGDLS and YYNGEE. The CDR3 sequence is CASSPSEQYV. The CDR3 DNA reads TGTGCCAGCAGCCCCTCAGAGCAGTACGTC.

The CDR3 sequence: CSVEERQGDTEAFF. CDR3 DNA: TGCAGCGTTGAAGAAAGACAGGGAGACACTGAAGCTTTCTTT. This chain uses TRBV29-1 with TRBJ1-1; 7 bases match TRBD1. V trimming: 0 bases; J trimming: 3 bases; junction bases outside the gene matches: 4. This CDR3 spans 14 amino acids. Looked up from germline, CDR1 is SQVTM and CDR2 is ANQGSEA.

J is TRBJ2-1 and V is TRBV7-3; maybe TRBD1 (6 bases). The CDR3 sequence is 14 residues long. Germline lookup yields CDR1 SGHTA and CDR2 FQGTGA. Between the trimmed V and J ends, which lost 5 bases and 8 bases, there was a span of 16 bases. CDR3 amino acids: CASSRGQNGDEQFF. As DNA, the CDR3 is TGTGCCAGCAGCCGGGGACAAAACGGCGATGAGCAGTTCTTC. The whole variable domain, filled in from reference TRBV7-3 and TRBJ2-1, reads GAGVSQTPSNKVTEKGKYVELRCDPISGHTALYWYRQSLGQGPEFLIYFQGTGAADDSGLPNDRFFAVRPEGSVSTLKIQRTERGDSAVYLCASSRGQNGDEQFFGPGTRLTVL.

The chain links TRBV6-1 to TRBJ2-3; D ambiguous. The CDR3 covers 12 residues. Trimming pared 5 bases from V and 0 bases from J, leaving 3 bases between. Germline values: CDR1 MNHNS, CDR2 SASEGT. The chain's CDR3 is CASSLSTDTQYF. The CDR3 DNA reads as TGTGCCAGCAGTCTGAGCACAGATACGCAGTATTTT.

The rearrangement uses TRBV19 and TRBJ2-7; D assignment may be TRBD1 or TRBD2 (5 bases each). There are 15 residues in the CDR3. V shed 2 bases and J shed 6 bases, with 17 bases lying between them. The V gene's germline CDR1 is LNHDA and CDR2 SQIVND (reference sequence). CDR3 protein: CASSIKGRVRGEQYV. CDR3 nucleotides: TGTGCCAGTAGTATAAAAGGAAGGGTGAGGGGCGAGCAGTACGTC.

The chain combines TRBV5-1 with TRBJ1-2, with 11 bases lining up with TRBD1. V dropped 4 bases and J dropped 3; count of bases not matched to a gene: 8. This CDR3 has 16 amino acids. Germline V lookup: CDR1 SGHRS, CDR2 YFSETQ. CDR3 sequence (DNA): TGCGCCAGCAGCCCCCCGGGACAGGGGGATGACTATGGCTACACCTTC. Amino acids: CASSPPGQGDDYGYTF.

The CDR3 loop reads CASSLVAGANYNEQFF. The DNA of the CDR3 is TGTGCCAGCAGCTTAGTGGCGGGGGCCAACTACAATGAGCAGTTCTTC. The J gene is TRBJ2-1, the V gene TRBV7-8; maybe TRBD2 (7 bases). Trimming removed 1 base from V and 3 bases from J, with 13 bases in between. CDR3 length: 16 amino acids. Germline CDR1 reads SGHVS; CDR2 reads FQNEAQ.

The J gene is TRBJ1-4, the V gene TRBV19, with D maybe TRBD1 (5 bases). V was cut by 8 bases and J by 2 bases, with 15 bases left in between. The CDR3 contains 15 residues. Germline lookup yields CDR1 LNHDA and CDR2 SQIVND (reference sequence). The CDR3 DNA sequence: TGTGCCAGTCGCGCGCAGACAGTTACTAATGAAAAACTGTTTTTT. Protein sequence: CASRAQTVTNEKLFF.

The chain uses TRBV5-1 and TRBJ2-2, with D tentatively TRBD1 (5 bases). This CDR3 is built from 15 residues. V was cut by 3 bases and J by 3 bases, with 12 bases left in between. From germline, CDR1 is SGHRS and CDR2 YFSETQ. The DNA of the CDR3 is TGCGCCAGCAGCTGGGCCCCAGGGTACACCGGGGAGCTGTTTTTT. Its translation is CASSWAPGYTGELFF.

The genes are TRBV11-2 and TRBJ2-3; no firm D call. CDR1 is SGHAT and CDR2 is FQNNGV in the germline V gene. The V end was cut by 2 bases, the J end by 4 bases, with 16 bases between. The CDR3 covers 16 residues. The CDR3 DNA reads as TGTGCCAGCAGCTTAACCTCGGCCAATAAAGCAGATACGCAGTATTTT. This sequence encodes CASSLTSANKADTQYF.

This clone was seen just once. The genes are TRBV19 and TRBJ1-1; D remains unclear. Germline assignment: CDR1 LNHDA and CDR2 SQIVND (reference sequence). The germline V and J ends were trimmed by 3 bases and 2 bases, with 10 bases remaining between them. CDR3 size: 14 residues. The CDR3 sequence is CASSILRENTEAFF. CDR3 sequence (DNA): TGTGCCAGTAGTATTCTTCGGGAAAACACTGAAGCTTTCTTT.

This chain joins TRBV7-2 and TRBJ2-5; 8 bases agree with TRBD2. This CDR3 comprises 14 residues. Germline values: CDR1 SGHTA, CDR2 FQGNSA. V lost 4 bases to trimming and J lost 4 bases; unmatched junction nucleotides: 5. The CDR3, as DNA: TGTGCCAGCAGCTACGTAGCGGGGAGAGAGACCCAGTACTTC. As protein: CASSYVAGRETQYF. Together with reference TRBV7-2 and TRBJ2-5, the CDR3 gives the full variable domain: GAGVSQSPSNKVTEKGKDVELRCDPISGHTALYWYRQSLGQGLEFLIYFQGNSAPDKSGLPSDRFSAERTGGSVSTLTIQRTQQEDSAVYLCASSYVAGRETQYFGPGTRLLVL.

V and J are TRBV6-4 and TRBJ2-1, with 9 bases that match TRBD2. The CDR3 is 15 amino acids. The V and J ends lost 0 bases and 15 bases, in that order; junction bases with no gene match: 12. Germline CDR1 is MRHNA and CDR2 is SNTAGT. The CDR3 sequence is CASSDSLAGDRTLFF. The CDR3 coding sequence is TGTGCCAGCAGTGACTCACTAGCGGGCGACCGCACCCTGTTCTTC.

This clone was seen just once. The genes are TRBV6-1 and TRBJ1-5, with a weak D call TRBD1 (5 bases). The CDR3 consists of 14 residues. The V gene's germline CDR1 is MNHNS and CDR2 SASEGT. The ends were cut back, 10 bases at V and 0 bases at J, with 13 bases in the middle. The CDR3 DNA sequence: TGTGCCACACTCGGGGCCCTTAGCAATCAGCCCCAGCATTTT. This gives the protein CATLGALSNQPQHF.

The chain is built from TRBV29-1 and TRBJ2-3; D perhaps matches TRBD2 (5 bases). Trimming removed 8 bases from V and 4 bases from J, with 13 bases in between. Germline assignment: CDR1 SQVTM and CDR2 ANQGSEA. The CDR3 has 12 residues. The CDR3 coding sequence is TGCAGCTCCGGTTCCGGGGCAGATACGCAGTATTTT. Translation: CSSGSGADTQYF.

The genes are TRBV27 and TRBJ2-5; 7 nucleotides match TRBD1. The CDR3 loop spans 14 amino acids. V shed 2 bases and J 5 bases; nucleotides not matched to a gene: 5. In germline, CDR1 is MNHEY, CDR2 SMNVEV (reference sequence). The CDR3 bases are TGTGCCAGCAGTTTACAGGGGGTGGGTGAGACCCAGTACTTC. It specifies CASSLQGVGETQYF.

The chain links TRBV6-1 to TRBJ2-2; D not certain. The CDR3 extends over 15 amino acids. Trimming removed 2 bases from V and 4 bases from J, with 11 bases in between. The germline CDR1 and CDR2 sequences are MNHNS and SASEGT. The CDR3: CASSERDLSTGELFF. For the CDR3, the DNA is TGTGCCAGCAGTGAACGAGACTTAAGCACCGGGGAGCTGTTTTTT.

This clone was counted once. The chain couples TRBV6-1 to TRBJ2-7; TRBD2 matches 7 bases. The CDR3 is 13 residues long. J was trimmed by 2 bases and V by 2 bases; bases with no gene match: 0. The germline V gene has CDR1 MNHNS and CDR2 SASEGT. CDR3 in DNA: TGTGCCAGCAGTGAAAGCGGGACCTACGAGCAGTACTTC. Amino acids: CASSESGTYEQYF.

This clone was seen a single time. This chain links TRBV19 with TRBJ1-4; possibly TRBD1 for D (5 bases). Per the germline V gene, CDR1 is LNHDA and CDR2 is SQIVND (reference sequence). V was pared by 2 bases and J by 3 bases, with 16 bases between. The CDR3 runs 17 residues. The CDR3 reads CASSIRGYRLANEKLFF. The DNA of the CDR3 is TGTGCCAGTAGTATACGAGGGTACAGGTTAGCTAATGAAAAACTGTTTTTT.

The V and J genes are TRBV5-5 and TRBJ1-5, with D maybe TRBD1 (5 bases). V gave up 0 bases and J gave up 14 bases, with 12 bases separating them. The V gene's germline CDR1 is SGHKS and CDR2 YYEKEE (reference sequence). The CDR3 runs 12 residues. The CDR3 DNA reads TGTGCCAGCAGCTTGGGGGGGGTACGGGAGCATTTT. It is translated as CASSLGGVREHF.

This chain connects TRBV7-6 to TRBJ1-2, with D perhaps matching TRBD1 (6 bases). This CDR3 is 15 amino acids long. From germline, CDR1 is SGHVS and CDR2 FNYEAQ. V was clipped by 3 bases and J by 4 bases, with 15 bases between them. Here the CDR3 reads CASSLGGGGSYGYTF. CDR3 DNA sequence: TGTGCCAGCAGCTTGGGGGGAGGGGGTTCCTATGGCTACACCTTC. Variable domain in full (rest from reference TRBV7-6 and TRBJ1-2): GAGVSQSPRYKVTKRGQDVALRCDPISGHVSLYWYRQALGQGPEFLTYFNYEAQQDKSGLPNDRFSAERPEGSISTLTIQRTEQRDSAMYRCASSLGGGGSYGYTFGSGTRLTVV.

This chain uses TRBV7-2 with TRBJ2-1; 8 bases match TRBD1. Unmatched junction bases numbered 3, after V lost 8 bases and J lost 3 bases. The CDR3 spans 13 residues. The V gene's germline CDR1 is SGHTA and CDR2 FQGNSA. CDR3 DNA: TGTGCCAGCGGACAGGGTTACTACAATGAGCAGTTCTTC. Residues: CASGQGYYNEQFF.